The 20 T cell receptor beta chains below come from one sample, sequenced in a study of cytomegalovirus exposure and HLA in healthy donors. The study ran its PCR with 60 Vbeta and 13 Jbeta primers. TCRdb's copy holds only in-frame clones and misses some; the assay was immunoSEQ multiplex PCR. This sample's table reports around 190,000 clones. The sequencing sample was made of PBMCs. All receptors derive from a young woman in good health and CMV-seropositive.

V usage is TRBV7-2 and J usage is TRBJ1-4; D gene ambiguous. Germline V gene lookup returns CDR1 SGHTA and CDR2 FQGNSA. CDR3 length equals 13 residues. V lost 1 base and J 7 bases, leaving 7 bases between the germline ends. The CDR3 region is CASSLVEGEKLFF. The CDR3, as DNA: TGTGCCAGCAGCTTAGTGGAGGGTGAAAAACTGTTTTTT. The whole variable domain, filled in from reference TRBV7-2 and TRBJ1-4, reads GAGVSQSPSNKVTEKGKDVELRCDPISGHTALYWYRQSLGQGLEFLIYFQGNSAPDKSGLPSDRFSAERTGGSVSTLTIQRTQQEDSAVYLCASSLVEGEKLFFGSGTQLSVL.

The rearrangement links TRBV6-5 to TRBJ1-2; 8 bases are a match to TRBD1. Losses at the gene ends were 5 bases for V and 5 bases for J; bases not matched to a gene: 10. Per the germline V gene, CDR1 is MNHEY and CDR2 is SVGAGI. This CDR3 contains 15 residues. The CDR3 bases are TGTGCCAGCAGTCCCCGGACAGGGAAAGGATATGGCTACACCTTC. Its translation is CASSPRTGKGYGYTF.

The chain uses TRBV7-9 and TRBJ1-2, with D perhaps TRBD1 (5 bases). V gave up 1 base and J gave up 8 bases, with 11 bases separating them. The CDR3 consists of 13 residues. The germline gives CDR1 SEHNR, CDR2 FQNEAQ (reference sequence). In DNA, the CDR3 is TGTGCCAGCAGCTTAGTTGGGGGGGACGGCTACACCTTC. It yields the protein CASSLVGGDGYTF.

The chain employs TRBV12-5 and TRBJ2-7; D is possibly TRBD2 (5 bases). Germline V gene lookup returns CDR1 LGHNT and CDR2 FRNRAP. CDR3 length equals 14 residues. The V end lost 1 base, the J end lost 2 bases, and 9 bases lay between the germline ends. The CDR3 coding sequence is TGTGCTAGTGGTTTGGGGACTGGAGCCTACGAGCAGTACTTC. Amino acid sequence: CASGLGTGAYEQYF.

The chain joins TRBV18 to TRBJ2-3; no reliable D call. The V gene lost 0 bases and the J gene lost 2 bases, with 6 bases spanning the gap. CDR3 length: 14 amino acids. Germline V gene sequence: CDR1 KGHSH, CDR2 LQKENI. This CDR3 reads CASSPPAVTDTQYF. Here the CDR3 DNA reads TGTGCCAGCTCACCACCGGCTGTCACAGATACGCAGTATTTT.

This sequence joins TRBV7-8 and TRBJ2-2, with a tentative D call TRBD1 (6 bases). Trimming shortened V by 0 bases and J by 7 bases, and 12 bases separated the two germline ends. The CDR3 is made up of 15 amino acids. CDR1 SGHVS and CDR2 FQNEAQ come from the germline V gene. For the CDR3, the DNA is TGTGCCAGCAGCTTAGCCAGGGGTGAGGGCGGGGAGCTGTTTTTT. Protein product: CASSLARGEGGELFF.

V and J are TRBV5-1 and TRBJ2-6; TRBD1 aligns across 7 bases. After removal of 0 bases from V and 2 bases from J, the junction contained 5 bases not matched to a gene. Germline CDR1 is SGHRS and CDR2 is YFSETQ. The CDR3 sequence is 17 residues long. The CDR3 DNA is TGCGCCAGCAGCTTGGGACAGGGTAGCGCTGGGGCCAACGTCCTGACTTTC. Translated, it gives CASSLGQGSAGANVLTF.

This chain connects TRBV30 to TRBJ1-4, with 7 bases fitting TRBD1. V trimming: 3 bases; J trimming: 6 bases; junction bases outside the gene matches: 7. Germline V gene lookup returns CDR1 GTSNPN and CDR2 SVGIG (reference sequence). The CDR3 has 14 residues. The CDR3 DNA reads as TGTGCCTGGAGGCCGACCGGGACAGATGAAAAACTGTTTTTT. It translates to CAWRPTGTDEKLFF. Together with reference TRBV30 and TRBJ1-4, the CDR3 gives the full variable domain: SQTIHQWPATLVQPVGSPLSLECTVEGTSNPNLYWYRQAAGRGLQLLFYSVGIGQISSEVPQNLSASRPQDRQFILSSKKLLLSDSGFYLCAWRPTGTDEKLFFGSGTQLSVL.

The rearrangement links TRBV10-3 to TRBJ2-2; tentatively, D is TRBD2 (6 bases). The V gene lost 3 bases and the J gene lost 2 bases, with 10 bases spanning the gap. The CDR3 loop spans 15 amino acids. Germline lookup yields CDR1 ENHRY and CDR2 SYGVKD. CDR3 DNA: TGTGCCATCAGTGAAACGGGGGACAACACCGGGGAGCTGTTTTTT. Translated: CAISETGDNTGELFF.

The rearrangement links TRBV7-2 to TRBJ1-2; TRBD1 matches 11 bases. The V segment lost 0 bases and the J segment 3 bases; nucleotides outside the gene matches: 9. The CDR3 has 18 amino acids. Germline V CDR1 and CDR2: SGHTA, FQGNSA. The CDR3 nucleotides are TGTGCCAGCAGCTTAGCGCCGGGACAGGGGGGATTTGACTATGGCTACACCTTC. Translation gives CASSLAPGQGGFDYGYTF. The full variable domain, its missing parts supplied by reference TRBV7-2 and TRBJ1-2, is GAGVSQSPSNKVTEKGKDVELRCDPISGHTALYWYRQSLGQGLEFLIYFQGNSAPDKSGLPSDRFSAERTGGSVSTLTIQRTQQEDSAVYLCASSLAPGQGGFDYGYTFGSGTRLTVV.

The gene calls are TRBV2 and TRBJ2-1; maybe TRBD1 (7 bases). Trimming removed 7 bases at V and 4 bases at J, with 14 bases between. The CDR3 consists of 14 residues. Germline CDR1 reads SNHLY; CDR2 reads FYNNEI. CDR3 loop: CASKGQGGYNEQFF. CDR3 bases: TGTGCCAGCAAGGGTCAGGGGGGATACAATGAGCAGTTCTTC.

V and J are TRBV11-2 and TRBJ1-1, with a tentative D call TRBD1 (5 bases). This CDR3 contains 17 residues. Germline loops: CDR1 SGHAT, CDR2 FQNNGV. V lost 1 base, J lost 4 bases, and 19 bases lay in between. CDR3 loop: CASSLGYSVAGVTEAFF. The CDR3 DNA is TGTGCCAGCAGCTTAGGTTATTCTGTCGCGGGGGTCACTGAAGCTTTCTTT.

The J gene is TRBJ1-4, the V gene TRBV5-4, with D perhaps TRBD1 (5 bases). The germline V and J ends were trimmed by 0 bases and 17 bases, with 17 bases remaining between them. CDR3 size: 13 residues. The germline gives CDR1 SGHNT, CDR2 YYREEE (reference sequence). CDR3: CASSLDGRGVVFF. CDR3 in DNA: TGTGCCAGCAGCTTGGATGGGCGGGGGGTTGTCTTTTTT.

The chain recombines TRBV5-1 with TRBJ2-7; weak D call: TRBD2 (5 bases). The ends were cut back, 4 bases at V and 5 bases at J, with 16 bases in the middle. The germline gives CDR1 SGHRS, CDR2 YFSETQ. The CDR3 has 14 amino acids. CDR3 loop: CASSPGLIGDEQYF. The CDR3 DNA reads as TGCGCCAGCAGCCCAGGACTTATTGGGGACGAGCAGTACTTC.

The CDR3 DNA sequence: TGTGCCAGCAGTCTGACGACACAGGCCAACACTGAAGCTTTCTTT. This gives the protein CASSLTTQANTEAFF. This rearrangement joins TRBV6-1 to TRBJ1-1; D is perhaps TRBD1 (5 bases). CDR3 length: 15 amino acids. Germline-derived CDR1 and CDR2 are MNHNS and SASEGT. The germline V and J ends were trimmed by 5 bases and 2 bases, with 15 bases remaining between them.

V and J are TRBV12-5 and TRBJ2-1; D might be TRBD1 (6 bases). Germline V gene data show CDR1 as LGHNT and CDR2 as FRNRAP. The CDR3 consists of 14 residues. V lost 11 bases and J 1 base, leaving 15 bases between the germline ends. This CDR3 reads CAGSQGKSYNEQFF. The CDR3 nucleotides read TGTGCTGGGTCCCAGGGGAAGTCCTACAATGAGCAGTTCTTC.

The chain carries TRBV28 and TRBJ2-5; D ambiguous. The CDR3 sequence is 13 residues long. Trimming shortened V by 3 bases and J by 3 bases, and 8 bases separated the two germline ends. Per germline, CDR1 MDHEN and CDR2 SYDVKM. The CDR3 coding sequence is TGTGCCAGCAGTTTCTTACAGAAAGAGACCCAGTACTTC. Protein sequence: CASSFLQKETQYF.

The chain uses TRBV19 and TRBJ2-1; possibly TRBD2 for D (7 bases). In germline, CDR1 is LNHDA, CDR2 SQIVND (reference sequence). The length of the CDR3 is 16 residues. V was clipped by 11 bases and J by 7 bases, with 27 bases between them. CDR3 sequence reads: CAGPGAGDFGRNEQFF. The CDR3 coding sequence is TGTGCCGGTCCGGGGGCGGGAGATTTCGGTAGGAATGAGCAGTTCTTC.

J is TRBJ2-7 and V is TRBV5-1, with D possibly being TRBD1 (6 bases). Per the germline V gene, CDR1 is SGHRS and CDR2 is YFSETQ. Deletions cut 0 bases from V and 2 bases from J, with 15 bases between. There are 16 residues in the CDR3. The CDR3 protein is CASSLASGDPAYEQYF. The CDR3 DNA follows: TGCGCCAGCAGCTTGGCCTCAGGGGACCCTGCCTACGAGCAGTACTTC.

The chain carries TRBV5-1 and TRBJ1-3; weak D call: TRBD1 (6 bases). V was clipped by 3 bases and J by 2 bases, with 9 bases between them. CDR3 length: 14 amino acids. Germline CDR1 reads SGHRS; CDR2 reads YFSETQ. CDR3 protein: CASSSGEAGNTIYF. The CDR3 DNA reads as TGCGCCAGCAGCTCAGGGGAAGCTGGAAACACCATATATTTT.